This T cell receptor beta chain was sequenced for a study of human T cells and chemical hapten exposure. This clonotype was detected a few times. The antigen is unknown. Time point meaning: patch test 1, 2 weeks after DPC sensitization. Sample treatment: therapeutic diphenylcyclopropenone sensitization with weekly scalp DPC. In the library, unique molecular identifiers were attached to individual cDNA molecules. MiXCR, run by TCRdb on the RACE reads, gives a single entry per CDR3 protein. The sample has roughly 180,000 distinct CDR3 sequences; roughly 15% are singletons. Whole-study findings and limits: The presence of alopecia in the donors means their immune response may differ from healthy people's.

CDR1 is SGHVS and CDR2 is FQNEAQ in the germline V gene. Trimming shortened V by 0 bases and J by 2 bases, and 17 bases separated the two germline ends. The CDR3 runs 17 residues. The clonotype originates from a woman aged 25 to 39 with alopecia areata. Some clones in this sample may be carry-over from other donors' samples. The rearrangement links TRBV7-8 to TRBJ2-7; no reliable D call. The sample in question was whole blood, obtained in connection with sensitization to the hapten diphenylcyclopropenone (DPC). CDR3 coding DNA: TGTGCCAGCAGCTTAGCGCTGTCGGCAGATGGTGCCTACGAGCAGTACTTC. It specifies CASSLALSADGAYEQYF.